Sequencing of this T cell receptor beta chain was carried out in a study of T cells in Graves' hyperthyroidism and ophthalmopathy. Trimming left V 6 bases short and J 10 bases short, with 18 bases between. The CDR3 consists of 13 residues. TCR beta CDR3 regions were amplified from RNA transcripts. TCR CDR3 underwent first-round RT-PCR with the HTBI primer set. MiXCR was run by TCRdb on the multiplex PCR reads, yielding one entry per CDR3 protein. The data hold 270,000 or so distinct CDR3 sequences, with less than 30% observed a single time. The sample consisted of blood. This clonotype was obtained from a man aged 40-50 years with Graves' hyperthyroidism that later progressed to Graves' ophthalmopathy. The chain links TRBV12-3 or TRBV12-4 to TRBJ1-1; maybe TRBD1 (5 bases). This CDR3 reads CASSPDSGSGAFF. As DNA, the CDR3 is TGTGCCAGCAGCCCGGACTCAGGGTCGGGAGCTTTCTTT.